This T cell receptor (beta chain) comes out of a study of blood T cell repertoires in COVID-19. The sample holds one count of this clone. Only in-frame clones appear in the TCRdb table, and some are missing; sequencing was by immunoSEQ multiplex PCR. Among about 120,000 clones listed, 78% were seen once. Germline CDR1 reads SGHRS; CDR2 reads YFSETQ. The trim removed 0 bases at V and 5 bases at J, leaving 2 bases unmatched. The CDR3 covers 14 residues. The chain has TRBV5-1 and TRBJ2-3; 8 bases agree with TRBD2. The sample was peripheral blood. The source is a man between 65 and 85 years old with acute or convalescent COVID-19. The DNA of the CDR3 is TGCGCCAGCAGCTTGGCGGGGGGGCAAGATACGCAGTATTTT. It yields the protein CASSLAGGQDTQYF. Complete variable domain (other parts from reference TRBV5-1 and TRBJ2-3): KAGVTQTPRYLIKTRGQQVTLSCSPISGHRSVSWYQQTPGQGLQFLFEYFSETQRNKGNFPGRFSGRQFSNSRSEMNVSTLELGDSALYLCASSLAGGQDTQYFGPGTRLTVL.